The text below deals with one TCR beta chain. This specimen belongs to a study of response to subunit inactivated influenza vaccine. TCRdb re-derived calls from the RT-PCR reads in MiXCR, one entry per CDR3 protein. The sample has 450,000 to 550,000 distinct CDR3 sequences; 25% are singletons. The sequence was obtained from a man aged 50 to 59 who received an inactivated influenza vaccine. Sequenced here: CD4+ T cells sorted from PBMCs, sampled about 5 days after vaccination.

CDR3: CASSELSGSAAGRDTQYF. CDR3 nucleotide sequence: TGTGCCAGCAGTGAATTGAGCGGGAGCGCCGCAGGGAGAGATACGCAGTATTTT. The chain uses TRBV25-1 and TRBJ2-3, with 8 bases lining up with TRBD2. The CDR3 length is 18 residues. Trimming took 1 base from V and 5 from J; bases not matched to a gene: 14. The germline V gene encodes CDR1 MGHDK and CDR2 SYGVNS.